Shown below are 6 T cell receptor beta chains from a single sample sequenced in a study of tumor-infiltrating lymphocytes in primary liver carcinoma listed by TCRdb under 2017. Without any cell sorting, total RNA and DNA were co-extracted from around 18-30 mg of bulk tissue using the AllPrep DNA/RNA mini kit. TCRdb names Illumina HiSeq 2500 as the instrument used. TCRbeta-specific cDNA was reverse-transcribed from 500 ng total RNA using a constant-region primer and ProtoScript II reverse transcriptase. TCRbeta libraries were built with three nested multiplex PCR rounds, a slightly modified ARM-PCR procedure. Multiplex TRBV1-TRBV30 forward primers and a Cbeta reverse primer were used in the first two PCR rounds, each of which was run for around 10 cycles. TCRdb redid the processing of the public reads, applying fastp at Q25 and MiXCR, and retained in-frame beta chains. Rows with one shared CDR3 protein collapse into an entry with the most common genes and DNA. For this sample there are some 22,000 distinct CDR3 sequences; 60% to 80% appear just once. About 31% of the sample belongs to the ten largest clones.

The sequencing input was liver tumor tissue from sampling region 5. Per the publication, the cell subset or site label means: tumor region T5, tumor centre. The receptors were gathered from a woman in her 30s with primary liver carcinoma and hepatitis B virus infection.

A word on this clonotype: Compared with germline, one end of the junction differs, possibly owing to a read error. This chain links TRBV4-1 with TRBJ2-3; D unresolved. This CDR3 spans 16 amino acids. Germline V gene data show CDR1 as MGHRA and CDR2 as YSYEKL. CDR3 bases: TGCCCCAGCAGCCATGACGGGCATCGGGCCACAGATACTCAGTATTTT. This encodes CPSSHDGHRATDTQYF.

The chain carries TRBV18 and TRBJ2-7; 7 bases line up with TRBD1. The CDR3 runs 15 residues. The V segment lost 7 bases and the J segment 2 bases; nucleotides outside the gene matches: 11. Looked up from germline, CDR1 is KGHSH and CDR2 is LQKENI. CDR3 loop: CASLLTGDPAYEQYF. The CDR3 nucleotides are TGTGCCAGCTTACTTACAGGGGACCCCGCCTACGAGCAGTACTTC.

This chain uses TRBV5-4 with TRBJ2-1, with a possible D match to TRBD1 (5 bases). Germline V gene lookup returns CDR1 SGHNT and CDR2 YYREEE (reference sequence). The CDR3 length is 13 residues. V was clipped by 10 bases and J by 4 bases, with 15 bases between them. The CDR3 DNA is TGTGCCCGCAAGGCGGACATTTACAATGAGCAGTTCTTC. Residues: CARKADIYNEQFF.

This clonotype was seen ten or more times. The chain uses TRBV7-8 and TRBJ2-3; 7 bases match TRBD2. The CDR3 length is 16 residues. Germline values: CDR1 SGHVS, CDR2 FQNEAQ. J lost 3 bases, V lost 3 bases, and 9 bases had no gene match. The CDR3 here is CASSFVVGGRTDTQYF. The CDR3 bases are TGTGCCAGCAGCTTTGTAGTGGGAGGGAGGACAGATACGCAGTATTTT.

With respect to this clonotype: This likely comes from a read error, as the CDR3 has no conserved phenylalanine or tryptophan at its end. CDR3 residues: CASHTELVNEQFS. For the CDR3, the DNA is TGCGCCAGCCACACAGAGTTGGTCAATGAGCAGTTCTCC. V gene TRBV4-3 combines with J gene TRBJ2-1; the D is unclear. V was cut by 8 bases and J by 6 bases, with 14 bases left in between. Per the germline V gene, CDR1 is LGHNA and CDR2 is YSLEER. This CDR3 has 13 residues.

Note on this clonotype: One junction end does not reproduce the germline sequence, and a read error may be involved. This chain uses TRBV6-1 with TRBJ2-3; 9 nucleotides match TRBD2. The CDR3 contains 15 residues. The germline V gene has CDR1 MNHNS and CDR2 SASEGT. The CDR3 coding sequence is TGTGCTAGCAGTCCCTTAGCGGGAGCCACAGGTACGCAGTATTTC. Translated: CASSPLAGATGTQYF.